The TCR beta chain described here comes from a study of cytomegalovirus exposure and HLA in healthy donors. The protocol was immunoSEQ multiplex PCR, while the TCRdb copy is restricted to in-frame clones and leaves out a portion. The table records about 260,000 clones, about 90% of them present only once. The donors were in the approximately 130-subject validation cohort, distinct from the roughly 700-subject first cohort. The CDR3 contains 13 residues. Trimming took 8 bases from V and 7 from J, leaving 18 bases between them. CDR1 and CDR2 (germline): MDHEN, SYDVKM. This receptor was identified in a woman aged 25 to 39 in good health and CMV-seronegative. The rearrangement links TRBV28 to TRBJ2-7; D assignment may be TRBD1 or TRBD2 (6 bases each). The source material was PBMCs. This chain's CDR3 is CASGRQDGREQYF. The CDR3 bases are TGTGCCAGCGGAAGACAGGATGGGAGGGAGCAGTACTTC.